This T cell receptor (beta chain) was sequenced during a study of chemoradiotherapy in HPV16-positive cancers. Study outcomes and limitations: Candidate HPV-specific clones and E7-related TCR motifs grew in tumor during treatment. HPV-responsive T-cell expansion during chemoradiotherapy was linked to improved recurrence-free survival in HPV16-positive patients.

Here immunoSEQ multiplex PCR was the method, and the copy in TCRdb shows in-frame clones only, minus some. The profile shows some 34,000 clones, approximately 90% of them singletons. This clone showed up just once. The antigen is undetermined. Germline assignment: CDR1 SNHLY and CDR2 FYNNEI. V lost 7 bases and J lost 3, with 12 bases in between. The CDR3 loop spans 13 amino acids. The source is a human donor with HPV-associated anogenital cancer. This sample comprised blood, obtained from a patient who underwent chemoradiotherapy. V and J are TRBV2 and TRBJ1-1; D perhaps matches TRBD1 (6 bases). Written as DNA, the CDR3 is TGTGCCAGCAAAAGGGACAAGTACACTGAAGCTTTCTTT. Translation gives CASKRDKYTEAFF.